Listed below are T cell receptor beta chains from one sample, sequenced in a study of shared clonotypes between healthy human individuals. The data were produced by immunoSEQ multiplex PCR, yet TCRdb's version contains in-frame clones alone and is incomplete. Of hundreds of thousands of clones listed, roughly 95% are singletons. The material sequenced was naive CD8+ T cells sorted from blood. These receptors were taken from a woman aged 30 to 39 in good health. The CDR3 runs from the conserved cysteine through the conserved F or W. Each record gives: D gene, V gene, J gene, clone size, CDR3 DNA, CDR3 protein. The D gene is left open where the match is weak. Only part of the rows carry a size: once, few, many, or a class if the clone is expanded.

TRBD1,TRBV28,TRBJ2-7,NA,TGTGCCAGCAGCACCTACGGGACAGCGTACGAGCAGTACTTC,CASSTYGTAYEQYF
NA,TRBV2,TRBJ2-5,NA,TGTGCCAGCAGTGAGCACCCGCAAGAGACCCAGTACTTC,CASSEHPQETQYF
TRBD1,TRBV15,TRBJ1-2,NA,TGTGCCACCAGCAGGACAGGGGGGAATGGCTACACCTTC,CATSRTGGNGYTF
NA,TRBV28,TRBJ2-7,few,TGTGCCAGCAGGCACCGGGACGGATCCTACGAGCAGTACTTC,CASRHRDGSYEQYF
TRBD2,TRBV10-1,TRBJ2-1,NA,TGCGCCAGCAGTGAAGGTAGCGGGGTCTATCATGAGCAGTTCTTC,CASSEGSGVYHEQFF
NA,TRBV27,TRBJ2-2,NA,TGTGCCAGCAGTAGCCGGACACCGGTGGGGGCCGGGGAGCTGTTTTTT,CASSSRTPVGAGELFF
NA,TRBV19,TRBJ2-7,NA,TGTGCCAGTAGTACGGGACCTTCACCCTCCTACGAGCAGTACTTC,CASSTGPSPSYEQYF
NA,TRBV25-1,TRBJ1-6,NA,TGTGCCAGCAGTCCCGGCACCCCCTATAATTCACCCCTCCACTTT,CASSPGTPYNSPLHF
NA,TRBV25-1,TRBJ2-7,NA,TGTGCCAGCAGTGGAGTCGAGCAGTACTTC,CASSGVEQYF
NA,TRBV27,TRBJ1-4,NA,TGTGCCAGCAGAGAGTCCTCCCACAAACTGTTTTTT,CASRESSHKLFF
NA,TRBV6-1,TRBJ1-4,NA,TGTGCCAGCAGTGAAGGCGGGACCTATGAAAAACTGTTTTTT,CASSEGGTYEKLFF
NA,TRBV27,TRBJ2-7,NA,TGTGCCAGCAGTTTTGGTCCGCGTACCTACGAGCAGTACTTC,CASSFGPRTYEQYF
NA,TRBV25-1,TRBJ2-1,NA,TGTGCCAGCACAGCGGTTTTATTCAATGAGCAGTTCTTC,CASTAVLFNEQFF
NA,TRBV27,TRBJ2-7,NA,TGTGCCAGCAGTTTCTTAGGGCCACGCGGACCAGCCCCCTACGAGCAGTACTTC,CASSFLGPRGPAPYEQYF
NA,TRBV18,TRBJ2-3,NA,TGTGCCAGCTCACCGACACAGGGTTTAGATACGCAGTATTTT,CASSPTQGLDTQYF
TRBD1,TRBV9,TRBJ2-6,NA,TGTGCCAGCAGCGTACGGGACAGGTTCTACGGGGGGGCCAACGTCCTGACTTTC,CASSVRDRFYGGANVLTF
NA,TRBV5-5,TRBJ1-5,NA,TGTGCCAGCACCGCGTCGGGGGCCTCTCAGCCCCAGCATTTT,CASTASGASQPQHF
NA,TRBV6-5,TRBJ2-1,NA,TGTGCCAGCAGTTACTCAGGCCCCACCAGTGAGCAGTTCTTC,CASSYSGPTSEQFF
NA,TRBV12-1,TRBJ2-4,NA,TGTGCCAGCAGCTTTTTGACCTCTCACATAGCCAAAAACATTCAGTACTTC,CASSFLTSHIAKNIQYF
NA,TRBV7-2,TRBJ1-1,NA,TGTGCCAGCAGCTTATTAGAAGGGACGGTGAACACTGAAGCTTTCTTT,CASSLLEGTVNTEAFF
TRBD1,TRBV30,TRBJ1-4,NA,TGTGCCTGGAGTGTGGGGACAGGGGGGGAAAAACTGTTTTTT,CAWSVGTGGEKLFF
NA,TRBV11-3,TRBJ2-2,NA,TGTGCCAGCAGCTCGACTAGATTAGGCACCGGGGAGCTGTTTTTT,CASSSTRLGTGELFF
NA,TRBV5-1,TRBJ1-1,once,TGCGCCAGCAGCCCGATCGGGCCCATGAACACTGAAGCTTTCTTT,CASSPIGPMNTEAFF
NA,TRBV15,TRBJ2-4,NA,TGTGCCACCAGCAGAGATAGGTTGGGCAGCAAAAACATTCAGTACTTC,CATSRDRLGSKNIQYF
NA,TRBV5-8,TRBJ2-7,NA,TGTGCCAGCAGCTTGATTGCCGGGGCCCGGTTTCGCGAGCAGTACTTC,CASSLIAGARFREQYF
TRBD1,TRBV7-9,TRBJ2-7,NA,TGTGCCAGCAGCTCAAGGACAGGCTCGCCCTCCTACGAGCAGTACTTC,CASSSRTGSPSYEQYF
TRBD1,TRBV2,TRBJ2-7,NA,TGTGCCAGCAGTGAGATATACGCCGGGACAGGGTTTTGGGAGCAGTACTTC,CASSEIYAGTGFWEQYF
NA,TRBV7-9,TRBJ2-3,NA,TGTGCCAGCAGCTTATTACAAGGAAGAGATACGCAGTATTTT,CASSLLQGRDTQYF
TRBD1,TRBV9,TRBJ1-1,NA,TGTGCCAGCAACCGGGACAGGGGGCTTAACACTGAAGCTTTCTTT,CASNRDRGLNTEAFF
TRBD2,TRBV28,TRBJ2-3,once,TGTGCCAGCATCGCTTGGGAGGGAACAGATACGCAGTATTTT,CASIAWEGTDTQYF
NA,TRBV5-8,TRBJ2-7,NA,TGTGCCAGCAGCTTGGTTGCGGGTGCCTACGAGCAGTACTTC,CASSLVAGAYEQYF
TRBD2,TRBV11-2,TRBJ2-7,NA,TGTGCCAGCAGCTTAGACACTAGCGGGAGAGACGAGCAGTACTTC,CASSLDTSGRDEQYF
TRBD2,TRBV11-3,TRBJ2-1,NA,TGTGCCAGCAGCTCTGGGACTAGCGGGAGAAATGAGCAGTTCTTC,CASSSGTSGRNEQFF